Shown below are 29 T cell receptor beta chains from a single sample sequenced in a study of blood T cell repertoires in COVID-19. Method: immunoSEQ multiplex PCR; TCRdb's copy keeps in-frame clones and lacks some. The top ten clones hold around 6% of a sample with more than 300,000 clones, 87% of them seen once. The sequenced material came from peripheral blood. The receptor source for this set is a woman aged 45-65 years with COVID-19, enrolled during active disease.

This clone was observed a single time. This sequence joins TRBV4-1 and TRBJ2-7; 9 bases map to TRBD1. The J segment lost 3 bases and the V segment lost 2 bases, leaving 8 bases of the junction unmatched. Germline CDR1 is MGHRA and CDR2 is YSYEKL. This CDR3 is 16 amino acids long. The CDR3: CASSQPWGGQGYEQYF. In DNA, the CDR3 is TGCGCCAGCAGCCAACCCTGGGGGGGACAGGGCTACGAGCAGTACTTC.

As regards this clone: One end of the junction varies from germline; a read error may be responsible. V gene TRBV18 combines with J gene TRBJ1-4; D remains unclear. Germline CDR1 and CDR2: KGHSH and LQKENI. This CDR3 is built from 12 residues. The CDR3 DNA is TGTGCCAGCTCACCACAAACAGAAAACCTGTTTTTT. It translates to CASSPQTENLFF.

V and J are TRBV5-5 and TRBJ2-1, with 10 bases fitting TRBD1. The J segment lost 4 bases and the V segment lost 0 bases, leaving 1 base of the junction unmatched. The CDR3 extends over 15 amino acids. Germline CDR1 is SGHKS and CDR2 is YYEKEE (reference sequence). The CDR3 sequence: CASSLGQGAYNEQFF. CDR3 nucleotides: TGTGCCAGCAGCTTGGGACAGGGGGCTTACAATGAGCAGTTCTTC. Combining the CDR3 with reference TRBV5-5 and TRBJ2-1 gives the whole variable domain DAGVTQSPTHLIKTRGQQVTLRCSPISGHKSVSWYQQVLGQGPQFIFQYYEKEERGRGNFPDRFSARQFPNYSSELNVNALLLGDSALYLCASSLGQGAYNEQFFGPGTRLTVL.

The chain joins TRBV2 to TRBJ2-5; 10 nucleotides line up with TRBD1. The germline V gene has CDR1 SNHLY and CDR2 FYNNEI. The CDR3 sequence is 15 residues long. Unmatched junction bases numbered 9, after V lost 6 bases and J lost 5 bases. CDR3 in amino acids: CASRMTGGAGETQYF. The CDR3 DNA follows: TGTGCCAGCAGGATGACAGGGGGCGCGGGGGAGACCCAGTACTTC. The variable domain in full, completed from reference TRBV2 and TRBJ2-5, reads EPEVTQTPSHQVTQMGQEVILRCVPISNHLYFYWYRQILGQKVEFLVSFYNNEISEKSEIFDDQFSVERPDGSNFTLKIRSTKLEDSAMYFCASRMTGGAGETQYFGPGTRLLVL.

The chain has TRBV15 and TRBJ1-2; D call uncertain. Per germline, CDR1 LNHNV and CDR2 YYDKDF (reference sequence). The CDR3 spans 12 residues. The V end lost 2 bases, the J end lost 2 bases, and 3 bases lay between the germline ends. CDR3 DNA: TGTGCCACCAGCAGACGGAACTATGGCTACACCTTC. This sequence encodes CATSRRNYGYTF.

The J gene is TRBJ2-1, the V gene TRBV25-1; perhaps TRBD2 as D (5 bases). Deletions cut 1 base from V and 3 bases from J, with 13 bases between. Per the germline V gene, CDR1 is MGHDK and CDR2 is SYGVNS. CDR3 length: 16 amino acids. CDR3 region: CASSESFRGSYNEQFF. The CDR3 coding sequence is TGTGCCAGCAGTGAATCCTTTAGAGGGAGCTACAATGAGCAGTTCTTC.

A word on this clone: Other DNA sequences in the same sample also yield this CDR3. The chain is built from TRBV7-9 and TRBJ2-7; tentative D call: TRBD2 (5 bases). The germline CDR1 and CDR2 sequences are SEHNR and FQNEAQ (reference sequence). V was shortened by 3 bases and J by 1 base, with 7 bases between the two germline ends. The CDR3 has 13 residues. The CDR3 loop is CASSFPGSYEQYF. The CDR3 DNA sequence: TGTGCCAGCAGCTTTCCGGGATCCTACGAGCAGTACTTC. Combining the CDR3 with reference TRBV7-9 and TRBJ2-7 gives the whole variable domain DTGVSQNPRHKITKRGQNVTFRCDPISEHNRLYWYRQTLGQGPEFLTYFQNEAQLEKSRLLSDRFSAERPKGSFSTLEIQRTEQGDSAMYLCASSFPGSYEQYFGPGTRLTVT.

This clone was picked up one time. The chain links TRBV19 to TRBJ2-1, with TRBD1 matching over 8 bases. V was pared by 4 bases and J by 8 bases, with 7 bases of the junction left unmatched. Looked up from germline, CDR1 is LNHDA and CDR2 is SQIVND (reference sequence). The CDR3 consists of 14 residues. CDR3 coding DNA: TGTGCCAGTAGTACAGGGACAGGTAACGATGAGCAGTTCTTC. Translated: CASSTGTGNDEQFF.

The chain joins TRBV6-6 to TRBJ1-1; 7 bases match TRBD1. Germline CDR1 is MNHNY and CDR2 is SVGAGI (reference sequence). CDR3 size: 16 residues. V was pared by 7 bases and J by 2 bases, with 13 bases of the junction left unmatched. CDR3 loop: CASTFGSHRGNTEAFF. The CDR3 DNA reads as TGTGCCAGCACCTTCGGGTCCCACAGGGGCAACACTGAAGCTTTCTTT.

The chain uses TRBV29-1 and TRBJ1-1, with no clear D. The CDR3 sequence is 12 residues long. Trimming took 6 bases from V and 1 from J, leaving 9 bases between them. Germline lookup yields CDR1 SQVTM and CDR2 ANQGSEA. The DNA of the CDR3 is TGCAGCGTGGGCGCAGGGAACACTGAAGCTTTCTTT. Protein product: CSVGAGNTEAFF.

This chain links TRBV6-5 with TRBJ1-2; a weak D match, TRBD1 (6 bases). Looked up from germline, CDR1 is MNHEY and CDR2 is SVGAGI. This CDR3 comprises 11 residues. V shed 8 bases and J shed 5 bases, with 9 bases lying between them. The CDR3: CASADRYGYTF. In DNA form, the CDR3 reads TGTGCCAGCGCGGACAGATATGGCTACACCTTC.

Concerning this clone itself: Different DNA sequences within this sample yield the same CDR3. This chain uses TRBV19 with TRBJ1-1; 8 bases agree with TRBD1. The V segment lost 3 bases and the J segment 4 bases; nucleotides outside the gene matches: 1. In germline, CDR1 is LNHDA, CDR2 SQIVND (reference sequence). This CDR3 has 13 residues. CDR3 residues: CASSIDRGTEAFF. The CDR3 DNA follows: TGTGCCAGTAGTATCGACAGGGGCACTGAAGCTTTCTTT.

This chain connects TRBV7-3 to TRBJ2-2; 13 bases map to TRBD2. Germline CDR1 SGHTA, CDR2 FQGTGA. This CDR3 has 16 amino acids. The V and J ends lost 3 bases and 2 bases, in that order; junction bases with no gene match: 0. The CDR3 region has the DNA TGTGCCAGCAGCTTGGGACTAGCGGGAAACACCGGGGAGCTGTTTTTT. It translates to CASSLGLAGNTGELFF. The variable domain in full, completed from reference TRBV7-3 and TRBJ2-2, reads GAGVSQTPSNKVTEKGKYVELRCDPISGHTALYWYRQSLGQGPEFLIYFQGTGAADDSGLPNDRFFAVRPEGSVSTLKIQRTERGDSAVYLCASSLGLAGNTGELFFGEGSRLTVL.

The chain recombines TRBV5-4 with TRBJ2-2, with D possibly TRBD2 on 6 matching bases. The germline CDR1 and CDR2 sequences are SGHNT and YYREEE (reference sequence). V was trimmed by 4 bases and J by 5 bases, leaving 18 bases between them. This CDR3 has 16 residues. CDR3 amino acids: CASSLLGEEWTGELFF. In DNA form, the CDR3 reads TGTGCCAGCAGCCTTTTGGGGGAGGAATGGACCGGGGAGCTGTTTTTT.

The V gene is TRBV15, the J gene TRBJ2-1; 12 bases align to TRBD2. From germline, CDR1 is LNHNV and CDR2 YYDKDF (reference sequence). This CDR3 contains 15 residues. V trimming: 7 bases; J trimming: 7 bases; junction bases outside the gene matches: 8. The CDR3: CATNPSGRARNEQFF. CDR3 nucleotide sequence: TGTGCCACCAACCCTAGCGGGAGGGCCAGGAATGAGCAGTTCTTC.

The chain carries TRBV19 and TRBJ2-7; TRBD2 agrees at 12 bases. CDR1 and CDR2 from the germline V gene are LNHDA and SQIVND (reference sequence). V gave up 5 bases and J gave up 4 bases; unmatched junction bases: 6. The length of the CDR3 is 15 residues. CDR3 loop: CASSPLAGGPYEQYF. The CDR3 bases are TGTGCCAGTAGTCCTCTAGCGGGAGGGCCTTACGAGCAGTACTTC.

The J gene is TRBJ2-1, the V gene TRBV5-1; D gene unclear. V lost 1 base, J lost 9 bases, and 11 bases lay in between. The CDR3 length is 13 residues. Germline V gene lookup returns CDR1 SGHRS and CDR2 YFSETQ. The CDR3 loop is CASSLMSYVEQFF. CDR3 DNA sequence: TGCGCCAGCAGCTTGATGAGCTATGTTGAGCAGTTCTTC.

V and J are TRBV5-6 and TRBJ2-3; TRBD2 aligns across 8 bases. The V and J ends lost 1 base and 3 bases, in that order; junction bases with no gene match: 4. The CDR3 has 15 residues. The germline V gene has CDR1 SGHDT and CDR2 YYEEEE. The CDR3 sequence is CASSLREGITDTQYF. DNA for the CDR3: TGTGCCAGCAGCTTGCGGGAGGGGATAACAGATACGCAGTATTTT.

V is TRBV4-1 and J is TRBJ1-5, with TRBD1 matching over 7 bases. The germline gives CDR1 MGHRA, CDR2 YSYEKL. CDR3 length equals 15 residues. With 3 bases clipped from V and 4 bases from J, the junction kept 6 bases outside the gene matches. The chain's CDR3 is CASSHQTGQNQPQHF. CDR3 DNA sequence: TGCGCCAGCAGCCACCAGACAGGGCAGAATCAGCCCCAGCATTTT.

V is TRBV7-8 and J is TRBJ1-1; 8 positions match TRBD1. Germline CDR1 SGHVS, CDR2 FQNEAQ. The V segment lost 5 bases and the J segment 4 bases; nucleotides outside the gene matches: 9. CDR3 length: 15 residues. In DNA, the CDR3 is TGTGCCAGCAGCGCCGGACAGGGTTGGAGCACTGAAGCTTTCTTT. Protein: CASSAGQGWSTEAFF.

The chain couples TRBV24-1 to TRBJ2-7, with D perhaps matching TRBD1 (6 bases). This CDR3 region has 17 residues. From germline, CDR1 is KGHDR and CDR2 SFDVKD. Trimming left V 5 bases short and J 3 bases short, with 22 bases between. Here the CDR3 reads CATSGNIQGSFFYEQYF. The CDR3 nucleotides read TGTGCCACCAGTGGCAATATACAGGGTTCGTTTTTCTACGAGCAGTACTTC.

The J gene is TRBJ1-3, the V gene TRBV4-2; 8 positions match TRBD1. V gave up 0 bases and J gave up 4 bases; unmatched junction bases: 11. This CDR3 is built from 18 residues. Germline CDR1 is LGHNA and CDR2 is YNFKEQ. CDR3 nucleotides: TGTGCCAGCAGCCAAGAATTTTCAGGGGGCGCTTCGGGAAACACCATATATTTT. Translation: CASSQEFSGGASGNTIYF.

The V call is TRBV6-5, the J call TRBJ1-2, with D hard to call. Germline CDR1 reads MNHEY; CDR2 reads SVGAGI. The CDR3 has 12 amino acids. The germline V and J ends were trimmed by 10 bases and 1 base, with 10 bases remaining between them. The CDR3 bases are TGTGCCACCCAACAGAATAACTATGGCTACACCTTC. Its protein is CATQQNNYGYTF.

V is TRBV5-6 and J is TRBJ2-3; a possible D gene is TRBD2 (6 bases). V was cut by 2 bases and J by 4 bases, with 17 bases left in between. Looked up from germline, CDR1 is SGHDT and CDR2 is YYEEEE. The CDR3 runs to 16 residues. The CDR3, as DNA: TGTGCCAGCAGCTTTCGGGGGTCGGGAGCGGCAGATACGCAGTATTTT. Its translation is CASSFRGSGAADTQYF.

This clone was observed a handful of times. The rearrangement joins TRBV9 to TRBJ2-2, with 7 bases aligning to TRBD1. The CDR3 length is 14 residues. The V segment lost 10 bases and the J segment 0 bases; nucleotides outside the gene matches: 6. CDR1 is SGDLS, CDR2 YYNGEE, per germline. The CDR3 region has the DNA TGTGCCTCACAGGGGTCAGCGAACACCGGGGAGCTGTTTTTT. Protein: CASQGSANTGELFF.

The chain is built from TRBV24-1 and TRBJ2-1, with D hard to call. The CDR3 sequence is 16 residues long. The germline gives CDR1 KGHDR, CDR2 SFDVKD. Deletions cut 4 bases from V and 2 bases from J, with 14 bases between. DNA for the CDR3: TGTGCCACCAGTGACTGGTCCAAAGACACCTACAATGAGCAGTTCTTC. Translating gives CATSDWSKDTYNEQFF.

The DNA for the CDR3 is TGTGCCAGCAGCTTCGAGGGCCCTGTCGACAGGCACTCTGGGGCCAACGTCCTGACTTTC. Its translation is CASSFEGPVDRHSGANVLTF. The rearrangement links TRBV12-1 to TRBJ2-6; whether TRBD1, the table's D call, matches the DNA was not checked. TRBV12-1 is a recognized pseudogene. The length of the CDR3 is 20 residues.

V usage is TRBV18 and J usage is TRBJ1-2; 12 bases are a match to TRBD1. Germline V CDR1 and CDR2: KGHSH, LQKENI. Trimming removed 3 bases from V and 3 bases from J; junction bases left unmatched: 5. The CDR3 is 16 residues long. The CDR3 bases are TGTGCCAGCTCACCGTGGGACAGGGGGCTAGACTATGGCTACACCTTC. As protein: CASSPWDRGLDYGYTF.

This clone was seen just once. V is TRBV19 and J is TRBJ2-1, with 11 bases lining up with TRBD2. This CDR3 has 16 residues. V shed 3 bases and J 8 bases; nucleotides not matched to a gene: 9. CDR1 LNHDA and CDR2 SQIVND come from the germline V gene (reference sequence). The CDR3 DNA follows: TGTGCCAGTAGTATGCTTACTAGCGGGAGTATCGATGAGCAGTTCTTC. Translated: CASSMLTSGSIDEQFF.